This record covers a single TCR beta chain. The antigen remains unidentified. This sample stems from a study of beta chain features in type 1 diabetes. At the level of the study: In all, roughly 98,000,000 sorted cells from all samples were analyzed. Study-level results: All four CD4+ subsets from Type 1 diabetes patients carried moderately but significantly shorter TCRB CDR3s. Possibly, sequencing cDNA over-represented cells that had high TCR expression levels.

The V and J ends lost 0 bases and 5 bases respectively, with 17 bases between them. The CDR3 is 16 residues long. The germline gives CDR1 SGHNT, CDR2 YYREEE (reference sequence). Expressed TCRB transcripts were sequenced after all isolated RNA was converted to cDNA. The data were produced by immunoSEQ multiplex PCR, yet TCRdb's version contains in-frame clones alone and is incomplete. The data show roughly 290,000 clones, with 15% seen just once and approximately 0.015% held by the top ten. Each donor gave one heparinised blood draw averaging around 120 mL. Via the markers CD45RO/CCR7/CD25/CD127/CD95/CD27, stem cell-like memory, regulatory, central memory and naive CD4+ cells were sorted.

This TCR was recovered from a young man with type 1 diabetes. The specimen sequenced was naive CD4+ T cells from blood. The chain carries TRBV5-4 and TRBJ1-1, with a weak D call TRBD1 (6 bases). This chain's CDR3 is CASSLDYRDGVTEAFF. The CDR3 nucleotides are TGTGCCAGCAGCTTGGATTACAGGGACGGCGTGACTGAAGCTTTCTTT.